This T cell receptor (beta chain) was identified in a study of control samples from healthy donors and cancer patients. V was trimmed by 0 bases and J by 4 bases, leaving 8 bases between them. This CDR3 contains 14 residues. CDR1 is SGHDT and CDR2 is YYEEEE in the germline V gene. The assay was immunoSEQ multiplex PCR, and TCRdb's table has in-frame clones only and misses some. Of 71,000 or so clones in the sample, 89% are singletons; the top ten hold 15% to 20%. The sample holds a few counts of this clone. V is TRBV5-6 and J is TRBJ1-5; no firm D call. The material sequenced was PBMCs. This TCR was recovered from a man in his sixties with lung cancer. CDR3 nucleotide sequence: TGTGCCAGCAGCTTGGGTGACTTTAATCAGCCCCAGCATTTT. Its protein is CASSLGDFNQPQHF.